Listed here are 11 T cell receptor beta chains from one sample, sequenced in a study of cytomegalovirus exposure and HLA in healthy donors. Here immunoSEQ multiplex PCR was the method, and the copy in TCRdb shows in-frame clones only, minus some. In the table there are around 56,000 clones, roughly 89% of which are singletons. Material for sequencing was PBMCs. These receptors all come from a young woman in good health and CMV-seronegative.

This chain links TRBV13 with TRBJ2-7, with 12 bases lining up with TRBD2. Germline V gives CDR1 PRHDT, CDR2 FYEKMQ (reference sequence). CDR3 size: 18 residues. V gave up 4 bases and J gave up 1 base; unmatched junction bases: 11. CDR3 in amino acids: CASSSSIGLAGISYEQYF. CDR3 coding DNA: TGTGCCAGCAGCTCCTCGATAGGACTAGCGGGAATATCCTACGAGCAGTACTTC.

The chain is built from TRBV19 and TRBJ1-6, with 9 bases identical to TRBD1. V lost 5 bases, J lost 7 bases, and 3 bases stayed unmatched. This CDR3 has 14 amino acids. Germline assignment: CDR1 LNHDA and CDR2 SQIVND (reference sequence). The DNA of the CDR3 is TGTGCCAGTAGTCTCGGACAGGGGAATTCACCCCTCCACTTT. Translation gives CASSLGQGNSPLHF.

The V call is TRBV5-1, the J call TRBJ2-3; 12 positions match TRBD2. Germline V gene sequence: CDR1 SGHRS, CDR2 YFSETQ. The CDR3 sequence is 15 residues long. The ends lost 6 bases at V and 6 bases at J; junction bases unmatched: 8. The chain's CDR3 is CASTLAGGPPDTQYF. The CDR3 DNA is TGCGCCAGCACCCTAGCGGGAGGGCCCCCGGATACGCAGTATTTT.

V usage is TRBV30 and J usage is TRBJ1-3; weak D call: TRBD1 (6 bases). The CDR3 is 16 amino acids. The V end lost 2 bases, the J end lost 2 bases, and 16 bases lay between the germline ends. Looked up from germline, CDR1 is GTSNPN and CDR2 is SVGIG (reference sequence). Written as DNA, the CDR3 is TGTGCCTGGAGTTTTGGGGGCGCGAATCCTGGAAACACCATATATTTT. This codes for CAWSFGGANPGNTIYF. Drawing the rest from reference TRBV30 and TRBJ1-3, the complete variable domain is SQTIHQWPATLVQPVGSPLSLECTVEGTSNPNLYWYRQAAGRGLQLLFYSVGIGQISSEVPQNLSASRPQDRQFILSSKKLLLSDSGFYLCAWSFGGANPGNTIYFGEGSWLTVV.

This CDR3 is CATGTDHNEKLFF. The CDR3, as DNA: TGTGCCACCGGGACAGACCATAATGAAAAACTGTTTTTT. The rearrangement links TRBV15 to TRBJ1-4; 7 bases agree with TRBD1. The ends lost 8 bases at V and 4 bases at J; junction bases unmatched: 4. This CDR3 is built from 13 residues. Germline-derived CDR1 and CDR2 are LNHNV and YYDKDF (reference sequence).

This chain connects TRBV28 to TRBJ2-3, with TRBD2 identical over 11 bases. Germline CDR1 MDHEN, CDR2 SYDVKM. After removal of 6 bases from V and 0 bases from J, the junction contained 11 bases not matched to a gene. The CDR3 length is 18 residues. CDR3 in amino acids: CASSQVLAGGSSTDTQYF. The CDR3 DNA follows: TGTGCCAGCAGCCAGGTGCTAGCGGGAGGTTCAAGCACAGATACGCAGTATTTT.

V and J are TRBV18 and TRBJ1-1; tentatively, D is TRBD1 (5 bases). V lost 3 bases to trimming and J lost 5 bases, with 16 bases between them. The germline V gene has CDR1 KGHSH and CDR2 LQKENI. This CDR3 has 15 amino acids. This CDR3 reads CASSPREGRWTEAFF. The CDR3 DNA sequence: TGTGCCAGCTCACCTCGGGAGGGGAGGTGGACTGAAGCTTTCTTT.

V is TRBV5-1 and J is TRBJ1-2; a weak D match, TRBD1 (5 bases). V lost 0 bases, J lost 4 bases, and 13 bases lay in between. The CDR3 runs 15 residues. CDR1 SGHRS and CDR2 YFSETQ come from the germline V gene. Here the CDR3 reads CASSLAAGLGYGYTF. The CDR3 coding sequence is TGCGCCAGCAGCTTGGCCGCAGGGCTCGGCTATGGCTACACCTTC.

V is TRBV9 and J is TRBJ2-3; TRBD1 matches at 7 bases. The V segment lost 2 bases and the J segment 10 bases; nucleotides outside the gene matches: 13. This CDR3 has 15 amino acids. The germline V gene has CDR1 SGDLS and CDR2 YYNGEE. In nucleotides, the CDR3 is TGTGCCAGCAGCGTCTCCGGTTTTGACAGGGATGCGCAGTATTTT. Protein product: CASSVSGFDRDAQYF.

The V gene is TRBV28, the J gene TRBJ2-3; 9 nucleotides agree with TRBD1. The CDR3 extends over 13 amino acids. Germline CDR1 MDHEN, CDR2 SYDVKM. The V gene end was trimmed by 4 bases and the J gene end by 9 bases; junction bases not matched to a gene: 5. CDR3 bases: TGTGCCAGCAGTTCACAGGGGGCGCGCACGCAGTATTTT. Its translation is CASSSQGARTQYF.

DNA of the CDR3: TGTGCCAGCAGGGGGACTAGCGGGAGTTATATAGATACGCAGTATTTT. It codes for CASRGTSGSYIDTQYF. This chain joins TRBV2 and TRBJ2-3; 14 positions match TRBD2. J lost 5 bases, V lost 6 bases, and 7 bases had no gene match. Per germline, CDR1 SNHLY and CDR2 FYNNEI. The CDR3 sequence is 16 residues long. The full variable domain, in which reference TRBV2 and TRBJ2-3 provide the parts outside the CDR3, is EPEVTQTPSHQVTQMGQEVILRCVPISNHLYFYWYRQILGQKVEFLVSFYNNEISEKSEIFDDQFSVERPDGSNFTLKIRSTKLEDSAMYFCASRGTSGSYIDTQYFGPGTRLTVL.